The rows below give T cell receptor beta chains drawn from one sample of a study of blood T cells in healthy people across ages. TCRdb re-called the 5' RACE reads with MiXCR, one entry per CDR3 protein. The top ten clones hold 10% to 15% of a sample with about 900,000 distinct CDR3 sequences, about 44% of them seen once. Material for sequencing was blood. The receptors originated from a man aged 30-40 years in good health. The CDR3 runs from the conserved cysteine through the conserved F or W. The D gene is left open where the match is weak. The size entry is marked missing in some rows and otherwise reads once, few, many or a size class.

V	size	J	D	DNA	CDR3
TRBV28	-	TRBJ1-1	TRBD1	TGTGCCACCATCCGGGGACAGGGGGCCCGGTGGGGCACTGAAGCTTTCTTT	CATIRGQGARWGTEAFF
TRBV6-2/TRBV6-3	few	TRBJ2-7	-	TGTGCCAGCAGTTACGCCGCGGCCCCCATGTACTTC	CASSYAAAPMYF
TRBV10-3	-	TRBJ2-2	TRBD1	TGTGCCAGCAGGACAGGGGGAATGAACACCGGGGAGCTGTTTTTT	CASRTGGMNTGELFF
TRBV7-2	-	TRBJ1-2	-	TGTGCCAGCAGCCAACGATTAGACTATGGCTACACCTTC	CASSQRLDYGYTF
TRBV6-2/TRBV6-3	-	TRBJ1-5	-	TGTGCCAGCAGTTGGGCAGGGGTTCATAACAATCAGCCCCAGCATTTT	CASSWAGVHNNQPQHF
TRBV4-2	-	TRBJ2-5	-	TGTGCCAGCAGCCAAGTGGGGGGACCATACAATGAGCAGTACTTC	CASSQVGGPYNEQYF
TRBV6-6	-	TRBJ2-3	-	TGTGCCAGCCGAGAGTTACGGTTATCAGATACGCAGTATTTT	CASRELRLSDTQYF
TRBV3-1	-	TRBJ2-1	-	TGTGCCAGCAGCCAAGAGCGGGGCTCCTACAATGAGCAGTTCTTC	CASSQERGSYNEQFF
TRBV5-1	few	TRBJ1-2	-	TGCGCCAGCAGCTTGGCCCTACGGGGCGGGTATGGCTACACCTTC	CASSLALRGGYGYTF
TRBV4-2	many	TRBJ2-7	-	TGTGCCAGCAGCCCGTATGCAAAAGGGGGCGAGCAGTACTTC	CASSPYAKGGEQYF
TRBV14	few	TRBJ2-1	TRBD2	TGTGCCAGCAGCCCCTACGTCGGGGGGGGCAATGAGCAGTTCTTC	CASSPYVGGGNEQFF
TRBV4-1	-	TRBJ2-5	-	TGCGCCAGCAGCCAAGATGCGACTAACCAAGAGACCCAGTACTTC	CASSQDATNQETQYF
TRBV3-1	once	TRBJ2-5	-	TGTGCCAGCAGCCAACCCCTGCTAGGGGGGGGCCAAGAGACCCAGTACTTC	CASSQPLLGGGQETQYF
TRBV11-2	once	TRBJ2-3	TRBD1	TGTGCCAGCAGCTCCCGGGGGACAGGCGGGAATACGCAGTATTTT	CASSSRGTGGNTQYF
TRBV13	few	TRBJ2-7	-	TGTGCCAGCAGCTTAGGAGGGTCCCACGAGCAGTACTTC	CASSLGGSHEQYF
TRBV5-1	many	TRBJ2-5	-	TGCGCCAGCAGCAACCCCCAAGAGACCCAGTACTTC	CASSNPQETQYF
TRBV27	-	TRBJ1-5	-	TGTGCCGGCAGTTTCTCTGAGAATCAGCCCCAGCATTTT	CAGSFSENQPQHF
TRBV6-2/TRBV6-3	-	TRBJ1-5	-	TGTGCCAGCAGACGACCGACAGGCCAGGGCAATCAGCCCCAGCATTTT	CASRRPTGQGNQPQHF
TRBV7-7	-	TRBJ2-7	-	TGTGCTAGCAGCTCCGCCGGGCCCTCCAATGAGCAGTACTTC	CASSSAGPSNEQYF
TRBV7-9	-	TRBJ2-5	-	TGTGCCAGCAGCTCCAGGGGTTCCGGAGAGACCCAGTACTTC	CASSSRGSGETQYF
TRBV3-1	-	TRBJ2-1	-	TGTGCCAGCAGCCAAGGGGTCGACCCACAAGAGACCCAGTTCTTC	CASSQGVDPQETQFF
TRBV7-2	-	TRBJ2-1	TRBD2	TGTGCCAGCAGCTTCCCTACTAGCGGGGGTTCCTACAATGAGCAGTTCTTC	CASSFPTSGGSYNEQFF
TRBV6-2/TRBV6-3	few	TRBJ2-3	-	TGTGCCAGCAGTCGACAGCAGGTAGATACGCAGTATTTT	CASSRQQVDTQYF
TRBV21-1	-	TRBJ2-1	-	TGTGCCAGCAGTTCGGGGTCGGGCAATGAGCAGTTCTTC	CASSSGSGNEQFF
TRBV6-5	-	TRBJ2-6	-	TGTGCCAGCAGTTACGACGGTCGTTCTGGGGCCAACGTCCTGACTTTC	CASSYDGRSGANVLTF
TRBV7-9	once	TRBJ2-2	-	TGTGCCAGCAGCCGAGGGGCCCAGAACACCGGGGAGCTGTTTTTT	CASSRGAQNTGELFF
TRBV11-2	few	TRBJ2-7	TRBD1	TGTGCCAGCAGCTCAATTTCCGGGACAGGGGACTACGAGCAGTACTTC	CASSSISGTGDYEQYF
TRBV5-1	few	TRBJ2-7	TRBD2	TGCGCCAGCAGCTCCGGACTAGCGGGGGGCCTCTCCTACGAGCAGTACTTC	CASSSGLAGGLSYEQYF
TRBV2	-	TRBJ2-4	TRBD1	TGTGCCAGCACCGAAACCCAGGGGGCAACCAAAAACATTCAGTACTTC	CASTETQGATKNIQYF
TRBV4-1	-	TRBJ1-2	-	TGCGCCAGCAGCCGGAGCTCCGAGGGGGGAACTACTTATGGCTACACCTTC	CASSRSSEGGTTYGYTF
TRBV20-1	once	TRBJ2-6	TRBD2	TGCAGTGCTAGAGTCCCAGCGGGAGATGGGGCCAACGTCCTGACTTTC	CSARVPAGDGANVLTF
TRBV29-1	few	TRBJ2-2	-	TGCAGCGTTGAAGATCGGCAGACAACGAACACCGGGGAGCTGTTTTTT	CSVEDRQTTNTGELFF
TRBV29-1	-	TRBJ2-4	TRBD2	TGCAGCGTTGTTCCTAGCGGGGGGGTTCTAGCCAAAAACATTCAGTACTTC	CSVVPSGGVLAKNIQYF
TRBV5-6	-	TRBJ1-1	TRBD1	TGTGCCAGCAGCGGGGGGACAGGGGGGACGTCTGAAGCTTTCTTT	CASSGGTGGTSEAFF
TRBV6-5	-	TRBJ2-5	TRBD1	TGTGCCGGCAGTTACCGACAGGGGATGGGAGAGACCCAGTACTTC	CAGSYRQGMGETQYF
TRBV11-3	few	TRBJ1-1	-	TGTGCCAGCAGCTCGACGTTGGGGGTTGAAGCTTTCTTT	CASSSTLGVEAFF
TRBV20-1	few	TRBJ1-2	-	TGCAGTGCGGAGACAGATAACTATCATGGCTACACCTTC	CSAETDNYHGYTF
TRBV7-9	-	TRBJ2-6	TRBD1	TGTGCCAGCAGTTCGGACAGGGGGCAGACTGGGGCCAACGTCCTGACTTTC	CASSSDRGQTGANVLTF
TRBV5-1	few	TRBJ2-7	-	TGCGCCAGCAGCTTGGCCGATGTAGGGGGAAACGAGCAGTACTTC	CASSLADVGGNEQYF
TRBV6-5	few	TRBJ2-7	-	TGTGCCAGCAGATATGAACAGGGTTCCATCGACGAGCAGTACTTC	CASRYEQGSIDEQYF
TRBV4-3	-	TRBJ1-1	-	TGCGCCAGCAGCCAAGTCGTCAGCCGGAACACTGAAGCTTTCTTT	CASSQVVSRNTEAFF
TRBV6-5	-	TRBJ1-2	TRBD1	TGTGCCAGCAGTTTCCTCTTTGGAGGGGGCGCTTATGGCTACACCTTC	CASSFLFGGGAYGYTF
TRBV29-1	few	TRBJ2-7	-	TGCAGCGTTGAGGTTTTAGGGGGGCAGTACTTC	CSVEVLGGQYF
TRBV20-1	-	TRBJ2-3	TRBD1	TGCAGTGCTATACCGGGACAGGGGATGGGTACGCAGTATTTT	CSAIPGQGMGTQYF
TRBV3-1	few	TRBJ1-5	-	TGTGCCAGCAGCCAAGGCGGGCCCCAGCATTTT	CASSQGGPQHF
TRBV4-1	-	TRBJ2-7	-	TGCGCCAGCAGCCAAGGGAGTTTTGGCGGGACCTACGAGCAGTACTTC	CASSQGSFGGTYEQYF
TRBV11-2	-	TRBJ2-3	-	TGTGCCAGCAGTACACAACCAGATACGCAGTATTTT	CASSTQPDTQYF
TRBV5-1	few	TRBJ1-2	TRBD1	TGCGCCAGCAGCTTGGATGACAGGGTGATTTATGGCTACACCTTC	CASSLDDRVIYGYTF
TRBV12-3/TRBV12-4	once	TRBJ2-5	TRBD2	TGTGCCAGCAGACTAGCGGGGGGGCCTCCGCAAGAGACCCAGTACTTC	CASRLAGGPPQETQYF
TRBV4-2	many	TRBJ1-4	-	TGTGCCAGCAGCCAAGATGTTTTCGGGGGGACTAATGAAAAACTGTTTTTT	CASSQDVFGGTNEKLFF
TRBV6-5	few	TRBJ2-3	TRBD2	TGTGCCAGCAGCCCAGCGGGGGGGAACACAGATACGCAGTATTTT	CASSPAGGNTDTQYF
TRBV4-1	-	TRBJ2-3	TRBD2	TGCGCCAGCAGCCAAGTTTCCGGACTAGCAGGAGATACGCAGTATTTT	CASSQVSGLAGDTQYF
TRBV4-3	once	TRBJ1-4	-	TGCGCCAGCAGCCAAACCGGGACGCCTAATGAAAAACTGTTTTTT	CASSQTGTPNEKLFF
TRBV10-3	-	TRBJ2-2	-	TGTGCCATCAGTGAGACTAGCCCTAACACCGGGGAGCTGTTTTTT	CAISETSPNTGELFF
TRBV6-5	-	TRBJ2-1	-	TGTGCCAGCAGTTCGAAGGGGTACAATGAGCAGTTCTTC	CASSSKGYNEQFF
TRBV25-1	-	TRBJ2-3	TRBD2	TGTGCCAGCAGTGATGTAGCGGGGGCCTTCACAGATACGCAGTATTTT	CASSDVAGAFTDTQYF
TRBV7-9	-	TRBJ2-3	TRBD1	TGTGCCAGCAGCTTAAGGGGGCCGCGACCCGGCACAGATACGCAGTATTTT	CASSLRGPRPGTDTQYF
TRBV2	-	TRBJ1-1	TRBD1	TGTGCCAGCAGCGAGAGACAGGGCACTGAAGCTTTCTTT	CASSERQGTEAFF
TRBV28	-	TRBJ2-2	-	TGTGCCAGCAGTTTCGACAGCCTCACCGGGGAGCTGTTTTTT	CASSFDSLTGELFF
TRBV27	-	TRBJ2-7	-	TGTGCCAGCAGTTTTTCGTGGTCCCTCTACGAGCAGTACTTC	CASSFSWSLYEQYF